This TCR beta chain was recovered during a study of blood T cell repertoires in COVID-19. Data came from immunoSEQ multiplex PCR; TCRdb stores just in-frame clones and leaves some out. Of over 250,000 clones listed, approximately 87% were seen once; the top ten hold less than 6%. With V trimmed by 4 bases and J by 4 bases, 5 bases remained unmatched. The germline gives CDR1 SGHRS, CDR2 YFSETQ. The CDR3 is made up of 14 amino acids. The receptor's source is a woman in her 30s who had recovered from COVID-19. Sequencing used PBMCs or T cells enriched from blood (not recorded which). The chain has TRBV5-1 and TRBJ2-3, with TRBD2 identical over 8 bases. The CDR3: CASSPREGPDTQYF. The DNA of the CDR3 is TGCGCCAGCAGCCCACGGGAGGGGCCAGATACGCAGTATTTT.